Shown below are 14 T cell receptor beta chains from a single sample sequenced in a study of molecular identifiers for immune sequencing clone quantification. TCRdb used MiXCR to reprocess the PCR reads, holding one entry per CDR3 protein. The data hold about 640,000 distinct CDR3 sequences, with less than 20% observed a single time. The specimen was naive CD8+ T cells from blood, with Jurkat cell RNA spiked in. Subset reported: FACS-sorted CD8+CD4-CCR7+CD45RA+ naive T cells. All receptors derive from a human donor in good health. Some libraries in this study had Jurkat cell RNA spiked in.

This clonotype was recorded at least ten times. This chain links TRBV7-6 with TRBJ2-3, with TRBD2 as a possible D gene (6 bases). The CDR3 length is 17 residues. V was shortened by 1 base and J by 0 bases, with 14 bases between the two germline ends. Germline loops: CDR1 SGHVS, CDR2 FNYEAQ. The DNA of the CDR3 is TGTGCCAGCAGCTTAGTCGTCGCCGCGGGGAGCACAGATACGCAGTATTTT. Amino acid sequence: CASSLVVAAGSTDTQYF.

The table lists this clonotype with many counts. The junction differs from germline at one of its ends, possibly a read error. The chain has TRBV11-2 and TRBJ2-7; D is possibly TRBD1 or TRBD2 (5 bases each). This CDR3 has 15 amino acids. Germline V gene sequence: CDR1 SGHAT, CDR2 FQNNGV. CDR3 sequence: CASSIDRDPGYEQYF. The CDR3 DNA is TGTGCCAGCAGCATAGACCGGGACCCCGGCTACGAGCAGTACTTC. Filled out from reference TRBV11-2 and TRBJ2-7, the complete variable domain reads EAGVAQSPRYKIIEKRQSVAFWCNPISGHATLYWYQQILGQGPKLLIQFQNNGVVDDSQLPKDRFSAERLKGVDSTLKIQPAKLEDSAVYLCASSIDRDPGYEQYFGPGTRLTVT.

This clonotype was counted at least ten times. This chain links TRBV24-1 with TRBJ2-1; 9 positions match TRBD2. Germline CDR1 and CDR2: KGHDR and SFDVKD. The CDR3 runs to 15 residues. The V gene end was trimmed by 4 bases and the J gene end by 6 bases; junction bases not matched to a gene: 6. CDR3 sequence: CATSEPGTSSNEQFF. The CDR3 DNA reads as TGTGCCACCAGTGAACCAGGGACTAGCAGCAATGAGCAGTTCTTC.

This clonotype was seen at least ten times. The V call is TRBV4-3, the J call TRBJ2-7; D gene unclear. Germline lookup yields CDR1 LGHNA and CDR2 YSLEER. The CDR3 contains 13 residues. V lost 1 base to trimming and J lost 4 bases, with 8 bases between them. CDR3 coding DNA: TGCGCCAGCAGCCAAGGGAAAGGGTACGAGCAGTACTTC. The encoded protein is CASSQGKGYEQYF.

Note on this clonotype: Given a much more abundant clone one base away, this may be a read error. This chain uses TRBV12-3 or TRBV12-4 with TRBJ1-1; D call uncertain. The CDR3 consists of 12 residues. CDR3 region: CASSSRNTETFF. The CDR3 DNA is TGTGCCAGCAGTTCGAGGAACACTGAAACTTTCTTT.

The gene calls are TRBV7-9 and TRBJ2-1, with 8 bases identical to TRBD1. The germline V gene encodes CDR1 SEHNR and CDR2 FQNEAQ (reference sequence). This CDR3 region has 15 residues. The junction had 8 bases not matched to a gene; V was cut back by 3 bases and J by 7 bases. In nucleotides, the CDR3 is TGTGCCAGCAGCTTTTCAGGGGGCTACGGTAATGAGCAGTTCTTC. This encodes CASSFSGGYGNEQFF.

In this sample, this clonotype turned up many times. The chain uses TRBV27 and TRBJ2-7; 7 nucleotides line up with TRBD2. V was pared by 3 bases and J by 2 bases, with 4 bases of the junction left unmatched. The CDR3 extends over 14 amino acids. Germline V gene data show CDR1 as MNHEY and CDR2 as SMNVEV (reference sequence). The CDR3 sequence is CASSFRAGAYEQYF. Written as DNA, the CDR3 is TGTGCCAGCAGTTTTCGCGCGGGAGCCTACGAGCAGTACTTC.

This clonotype was observed once. With a much larger clone just one base away, this may be a read error. J is TRBJ2-7 and V is TRBV25-1; D not resolved. The germline CDR1 and CDR2 sequences are MGHDK and SYGVNS. The CDR3 consists of 15 residues. This CDR3 reads CASSEVDMATYERYF. CDR3 nucleotides: TGTGCCAGCAGTGAAGTAGACATGGCTACGTACGAGCGGTACTTC.

V is TRBV25-1 and J is TRBJ2-2; no clear D gene. V lost 3 bases and J lost 9, with 11 bases in between. Germline V gives CDR1 MGHDK, CDR2 SYGVNS. CDR3 length: 13 amino acids. The CDR3 DNA follows: TGTGCCAGCAGTGAGTTAATAGTCCGGGAGCTGTTTTTT. It encodes CASSELIVRELFF.

This clonotype was seen at least ten times. This chain links TRBV30 with TRBJ2-7; no definite D call. The CDR3 consists of 13 residues. The germline V gene encodes CDR1 GTSNPN and CDR2 SVGIG (reference sequence). The germline V and J ends were trimmed by 0 bases and 4 bases, with 10 bases remaining between them. The CDR3 sequence: CAWSVGGHYEQYF. Written as DNA, the CDR3 is TGTGCCTGGAGTGTAGGTGGGCATTACGAGCAGTACTTC.

This clonotype was found many times. This chain links TRBV4-1 with TRBJ2-3; 9 bases are a match to TRBD2. J lost 6 bases, V lost 1 base, and 5 bases had no gene match. The CDR3 contains 15 residues. CDR1 and CDR2 from the germline V gene are MGHRA and YSYEKL. The CDR3 spells CASSQALAGIDTQYF. In DNA form, the CDR3 reads TGCGCCAGCAGCCAAGCCCTAGCGGGGATTGATACGCAGTATTTT.

This clonotype was seen at least ten times. The gene calls are TRBV10-3 and TRBJ2-7; the D is unclear. Germline-derived CDR1 and CDR2 are ENHRY and SYGVKD. V was shortened by 4 bases and J by 3 bases, with 7 bases between the two germline ends. The CDR3 covers 12 residues. CDR3 in amino acids: CAISAVDYEQYF. Here the CDR3 DNA reads TGTGCCATCAGTGCCGTAGACTACGAGCAGTACTTC.

This clonotype has a count of ten or more. This chain uses TRBV27 with TRBJ1-5; TRBD1 aligns across 10 bases. V lost 5 bases to trimming and J lost 7 bases; unmatched junction nucleotides: 17. Germline-derived CDR1 and CDR2 are MNHEY and SMNVEV (reference sequence). This CDR3 is 18 amino acids long. CDR3 bases: TGTGCCAGCAGTAGAGGATCCGCGACAGGGGGCGCAGAACAGCCCCAGCATTTT. Translation: CASSRGSATGGAEQPQHF.

The table lists this clonotype with a few counts. The CDR3 does not close with the conserved phenylalanine or tryptophan, likely indicating a read error. This chain uses TRBV2 with TRBJ2-7; TRBD2 is a possible D gene (5 bases). Germline values: CDR1 SNHLY, CDR2 FYNNEI. The CDR3 sequence is 15 residues long. Between the trimmed V and J ends, which lost 3 bases and 2 bases, there was a span of 14 bases. The CDR3 region has the DNA TGTGCCAGCAGTGAGGGTTGGAGGCGAACCTACGAGCAGTACCTC. Its protein product is CASSEGWRRTYEQYL.